These 24 T cell receptor beta chains originate from one sample sequenced in a study of blood T cell repertoires in COVID-19. The repertoire was sequenced with immunoSEQ multiplex PCR; TCRdb's copy has only in-frame clones and lacks some. The table shows roughly 130,000 clones, with over 75% occurring only once. Sequenced input: peripheral blood. All receptors derive from a woman aged 70-85 years with acute or convalescent COVID-19.

The chain recombines TRBV6-5 with TRBJ1-1; D unresolved. Germline CDR1 reads MNHEY; CDR2 reads SVGAGI. This CDR3 is built from 15 residues. Trimming left V 6 bases short and J 3 bases short, with 17 bases between. CDR3 sequence reads: CASRDPGGRYTEAFF. Here the CDR3 DNA reads TGTGCCAGCAGGGACCCAGGAGGGAGATACACTGAAGCTTTCTTT.

V usage is TRBV4-3 and J usage is TRBJ1-6; no clear D. Trimming left V 4 bases short and J 6 bases short, with 7 bases between. Germline-derived CDR1 and CDR2 are LGHNA and YSLEER. The CDR3 has 13 residues. The CDR3 loop reads CASSPDSNSPLHF. As DNA, the CDR3 is TGCGCCAGCAGCCCCGATAGTAATTCACCCCTCCACTTT.

The chain carries TRBV18 and TRBJ2-5; 16 bases match TRBD2. The CDR3 is 14 amino acids. Germline trimming cut 3 bases from V and 9 bases from J; bases unmatched to any gene: 1. Germline-derived CDR1 and CDR2 are KGHSH and LQKENI. In nucleotides, the CDR3 is TGTGCCAGCTCACCGGGACTAGCGGGAGGGGCCCAGTACTTC. Encoded protein: CASSPGLAGGAQYF.

This rearrangement joins TRBV3-1 (or the pseudogene TRBV3-2) to TRBJ2-5, with D hard to call. Germline CDR1 reads LGHDT; CDR2 reads YNNKEL (reference sequence). V lost 6 bases to trimming and J lost 4 bases, with 12 bases between them. The CDR3 runs 13 residues. This chain's CDR3 is CASSFRGSETQYF. The CDR3 region has the DNA TGTGCCAGCAGTTTCCGAGGCTCAGAGACCCAGTACTTC.

The chain combines TRBV3-1 (or the pseudogene TRBV3-2) with TRBJ1-1, with D perhaps matching TRBD1 (5 bases). V was trimmed by 0 bases and J by 7 bases, leaving 12 bases between them. The CDR3 consists of 14 residues. CDR1 is LGHDT and CDR2 is YNNKEL in the germline V gene (reference sequence). The CDR3 DNA is TGTGCCAGCAGCCAAGAACGTCGACAGCTTGAAGCTTTCTTT. Its protein is CASSQERRQLEAFF.

V usage is TRBV12-1 and J usage is TRBJ1-1; whether TRBD1, the table's D call, matches the DNA was not checked. TRBV12-1 is deemed a pseudogene. The CDR3 covers 15 residues. The CDR3 DNA is TGTGCCAGCAGCCCGCCGGTGGGGCCGAACACTGAAGCTTTCTTT. Amino acids: CASSPPVGPNTEAFF.

V and J are TRBV7-9 and TRBJ1-6, with D uncertain. The ends were cut back, 5 bases at V and 9 bases at J, with 11 bases in the middle. The CDR3 covers 13 residues. CDR1 SEHNR and CDR2 FQNEAQ come from the germline V gene (reference sequence). The CDR3 coding sequence is TGTGCCAGCAGCATCGACACCTTTTCACCCCTCCACTTT. It specifies CASSIDTFSPLHF.

J is TRBJ2-1 and V is TRBV10-1, with a weak D call TRBD2 (5 bases). Germline CDR1 reads WNHNN; CDR2 reads SYGVQD (reference sequence). This CDR3 is 15 amino acids long. V was pared by 0 bases and J by 7 bases, with 13 bases between. The CDR3, as DNA: TGCGCCAGCAGTGAGTCACTAGACCGATTGAATGAGCAGTTCTTC. Protein sequence: CASSESLDRLNEQFF.

This clone was recorded only once. This chain links TRBV5-1 with TRBJ2-7, with TRBD2 as a possible D gene (6 bases). This CDR3 has 15 residues. Germline V lookup: CDR1 SGHRS, CDR2 YFSETQ. V lost 2 bases and J 2 bases, leaving 14 bases between the germline ends. In nucleotides, the CDR3 is TGCGCCAGCAGCTTCGGAGGGAACAGCGCCTACGAGCAGTACTTC. It codes for CASSFGGNSAYEQYF.

The table lists this clone with a count of one. This sample also contains other DNA sequences that code for the same CDR3. The V call is TRBV2, the J call TRBJ1-1; possible D gene TRBD1, 5 bases. V lost 6 bases and J lost 0, with 8 bases in between. In germline, CDR1 is SNHLY, CDR2 FYNNEI. This CDR3 is 13 amino acids long. The chain's CDR3 is CASRGQMNTEAFF. The CDR3 coding sequence is TGTGCCAGCAGAGGACAAATGAACACTGAAGCTTTCTTT.

This clone was recorded only once. This chain joins TRBV6-1 and TRBJ2-5; no firm D call. V shed 2 bases and J shed 1 base, with 20 bases lying between them. Germline-derived CDR1 and CDR2 are MNHNS and SASEGT. This CDR3 has 18 residues. The CDR3 sequence is CASSESGLADSGQETQYF. CDR3 DNA: TGTGCCAGCAGTGAATCTGGTTTGGCAGATTCGGGCCAAGAGACCCAGTACTTC.

This chain links TRBV20-1 with TRBJ2-5; the match to TRBD2 covers 11 bases. Trimming took 3 bases from V and 2 from J; bases not matched to a gene: 8. The CDR3 has 16 residues. Germline assignment: CDR1 DFQATT and CDR2 SNEGSKA (reference sequence). The CDR3 DNA is TGCAGTGCTAGTCGGGTAGCGGGGGGGGAACAAGAGACCCAGTACTTC. Its protein is CSASRVAGGEQETQYF.

The chain has TRBV5-1 and TRBJ2-7, with D possibly TRBD2 on 6 matching bases. In germline, CDR1 is SGHRS, CDR2 YFSETQ. This CDR3 has 18 residues. Trimming left V 0 bases short and J 8 bases short, with 27 bases between. The DNA of the CDR3 is TGCGCCAGCAGCTTGGGCGGGACGGTTACTACGAGTGTGGTGAAGCAGTACTTC. The encoded protein is CASSLGGTVTTSVVKQYF.

This clone was picked up one time. The rearrangement joins TRBV3-1 (or the pseudogene TRBV3-2) to TRBJ1-6; a possible D gene is TRBD1 (5 bases). Per germline, CDR1 LGHDT and CDR2 YNNKEL (reference sequence). The CDR3 is 17 amino acids. Trimming took 0 bases from V and 9 from J, leaving 18 bases between them. The CDR3 bases are TGTGCCAGCAGCCAAGATTTGTACAGGCAGGTGGGTTCACCCCTCCACTTT. Protein: CASSQDLYRQVGSPLHF.

The rearrangement links TRBV7-2 to TRBJ1-2; D is unresolved. With 4 bases removed from V and 2 bases from J, the gap between germline ends came to 2 bases. CDR3 length equals 11 residues. The germline gives CDR1 SGHTA, CDR2 FQGNSA. DNA for the CDR3: TGTGCCAGCAGCTCAAACTATGGCTACACCTTC. Translation gives CASSSNYGYTF.

This chain uses TRBV27 with TRBJ1-2; 10 nucleotides line up with TRBD1. The CDR3 is 15 amino acids. CDR1 and CDR2 from the germline V gene are MNHEY and SMNVEV (reference sequence). With V trimmed by 6 bases and J by 0 bases, 4 bases remained unmatched. The CDR3 DNA reads TGTGCCAGCAGAGGACAGGGGGGGTCTAACTATGGCTACACCTTC. It codes for CASRGQGGSNYGYTF.

V usage is TRBV10-3 and J usage is TRBJ1-6; the D is unclear. V lost 7 bases and J lost 8, with 12 bases in between. This CDR3 has 13 residues. CDR1 is ENHRY and CDR2 is SYGVKD in the germline V gene. The CDR3 nucleotides read TGTGCCATCACCGAGACCGCGGATTCACCCCTCCACTTT. Translating it yields CAITETADSPLHF.

This clone has just a few counts. Written as DNA, the CDR3 is TGTGCCAGCAGTCCACCACCGGGGGGGTGGGGAGGATACGAGCAGTACTTC. Its translation: CASSPPPGGWGGYEQYF. The rearrangement uses TRBV6-6 and TRBJ2-7; 8 nucleotides match TRBD2. The V gene's germline CDR1 is MNHNY and CDR2 SVGAGI (reference sequence). The CDR3 runs to 17 residues. V was clipped by 5 bases and J by 4 bases; unmatched bases: 16.

The CDR3 nucleotides are TGTGCCAGCAGTTTAAGAGGGCTTGCTACAATGAACACTGAAGCTTTCTTT. It yields the protein CASSLRGLATMNTEAFF. V and J are TRBV27 and TRBJ1-1, with D unclear. The CDR3 contains 17 residues. The germline V gene has CDR1 MNHEY and CDR2 SMNVEV (reference sequence). V gave up 2 bases and J gave up 0 bases, with 16 bases separating them.

This chain uses TRBV30 with TRBJ2-1; 8 bases map to TRBD1. The CDR3 is made up of 15 amino acids. V shed 0 bases and J 7 bases; nucleotides not matched to a gene: 8. The V gene's germline CDR1 is GTSNPN and CDR2 SVGIG (reference sequence). The CDR3 region is CAWSVQQGAGNEQFF. CDR3 DNA sequence: TGTGCCTGGAGTGTTCAGCAGGGGGCGGGAAATGAGCAGTTCTTC.

The gene calls are TRBV12-3 or TRBV12-4 and TRBJ1-4, with D possibly matching TRBD1 (6 bases). V lost 6 bases, J lost 7 bases, and 12 bases lay in between. The CDR3 is made up of 13 amino acids. CDR3 bases: TGTGCCAGCAGGGACAGTTCCGTTGAAAAACTGTTTTTT. The encoded protein is CASRDSSVEKLFF.

The genes are TRBV5-1 and TRBJ1-6; D is uncertain. CDR3 size: 15 residues. V lost 3 bases and J lost 8, with 15 bases in between. Germline V gives CDR1 SGHRS, CDR2 YFSETQ. The CDR3: CASSSDTKGDSPLHF. DNA of the CDR3: TGCGCCAGCAGCTCAGACACAAAAGGTGATTCACCCCTCCACTTT.

The rearrangement uses TRBV5-1 and TRBJ1-2; a possible D gene is TRBD1 (6 bases). Germline-derived CDR1 and CDR2 are SGHRS and YFSETQ. Trimming removed 4 bases at V and 4 bases at J, with 17 bases between. The CDR3 has 15 amino acids. CDR3 amino acids: CASSMRQDGPYGYTF. As DNA, the CDR3 is TGCGCCAGCAGCATGCGACAGGACGGGCCCTATGGCTACACCTTC.

V is TRBV7-2 and J is TRBJ1-6; 7 bases align to TRBD1. Germline CDR1 reads SGHTA; CDR2 reads FQGNSA. V dropped 3 bases and J dropped 5; count of bases not matched to a gene: 1. The CDR3 spans 14 residues. CDR3 region: CASSFDRDNSPLHF. CDR3 DNA: TGTGCCAGCAGCTTCGACAGGGATAATTCACCCCTCCACTTT.